This record concerns one T cell receptor beta chain sequence. Under the authors' procedure: Reference gene primer amplification in the assay estimated nucleated cell counts. Some clones are missing from TCRdb's copy, which holds only in-frame ones; the method was immunoSEQ multiplex PCR. V, J and clone size were drawn from that table, and D and trimming were deduced from the DNA. Of some 150,000 clones listed, about 88% were seen once; the top ten hold about 2.5%. The sample originates from a study of blood T cell repertoires in COVID-19. For the study at large: Donors in the United States, Italy and Spain gave samples during acute or convalescent COVID-19. PBMCs, B-cell-depleted T cells, or T cells provided the cDNA or gDNA that made up the material.

Unmatched junction bases numbered 9, after V lost 0 bases and J lost 8 bases. This CDR3 contains 16 residues. Looked up from germline, CDR1 is MNHEY and CDR2 is SVGAGI. Sequencing input: peripheral blood. The J gene is TRBJ1-4, the V gene TRBV6-5, with 7 bases identical to TRBD1. The sequence was collected from a woman between 65 and 79 years old with acute or convalescent COVID-19. CDR3 sequence: CASSYSPSDRTEKLFF. In DNA, the CDR3 is TGTGCCAGCAGTTACTCCCCCTCGGACAGGACGGAAAAACTGTTTTTT.